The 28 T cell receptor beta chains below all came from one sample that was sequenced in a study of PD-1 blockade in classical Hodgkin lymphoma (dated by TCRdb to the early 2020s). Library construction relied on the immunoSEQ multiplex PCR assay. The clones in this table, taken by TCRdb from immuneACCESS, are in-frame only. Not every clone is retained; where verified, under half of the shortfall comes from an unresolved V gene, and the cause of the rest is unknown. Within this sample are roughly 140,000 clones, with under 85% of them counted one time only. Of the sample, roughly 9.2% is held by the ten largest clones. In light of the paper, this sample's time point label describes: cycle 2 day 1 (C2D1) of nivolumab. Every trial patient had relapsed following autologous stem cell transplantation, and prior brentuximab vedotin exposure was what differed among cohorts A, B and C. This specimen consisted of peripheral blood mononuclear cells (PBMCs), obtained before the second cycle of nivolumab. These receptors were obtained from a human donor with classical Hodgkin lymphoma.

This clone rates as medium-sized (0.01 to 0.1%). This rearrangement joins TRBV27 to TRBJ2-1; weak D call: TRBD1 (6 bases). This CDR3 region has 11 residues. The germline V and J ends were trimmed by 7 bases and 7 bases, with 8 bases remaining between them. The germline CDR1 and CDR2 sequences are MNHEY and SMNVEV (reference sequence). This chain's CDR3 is CASTQGNEQFF. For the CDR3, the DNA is TGTGCCAGCACCCAGGGGAATGAGCAGTTCTTC.

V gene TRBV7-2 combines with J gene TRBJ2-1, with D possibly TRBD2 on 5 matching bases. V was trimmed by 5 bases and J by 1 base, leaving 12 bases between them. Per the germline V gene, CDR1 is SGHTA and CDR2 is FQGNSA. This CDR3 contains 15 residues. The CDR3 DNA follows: TGTGCCAGCAGCAAAGGACTCCTATCCTACAATGAGCAGTTCTTC. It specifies CASSKGLLSYNEQFF. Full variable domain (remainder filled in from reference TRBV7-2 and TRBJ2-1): GAGVSQSPSNKVTEKGKDVELRCDPISGHTALYWYRQSLGQGLEFLIYFQGNSAPDKSGLPSDRFSAERTGGSVSTLTIQRTQQEDSAVYLCASSKGLLSYNEQFFGPGTRLTVL.

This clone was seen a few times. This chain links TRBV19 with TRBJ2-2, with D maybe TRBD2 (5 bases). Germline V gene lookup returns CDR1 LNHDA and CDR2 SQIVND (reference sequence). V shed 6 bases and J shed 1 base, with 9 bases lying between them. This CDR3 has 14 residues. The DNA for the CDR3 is TGTGCCAGTAGGAATAGCGAGAACACCGGGGAGCTGTTTTTT. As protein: CASRNSENTGELFF.

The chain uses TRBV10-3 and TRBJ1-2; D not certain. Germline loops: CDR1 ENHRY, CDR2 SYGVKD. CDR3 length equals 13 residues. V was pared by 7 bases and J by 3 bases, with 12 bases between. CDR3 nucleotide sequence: TGTGCCATCACTTGGGCAGTTGACTATGGCTACACCTTC. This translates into CAITWAVDYGYTF.

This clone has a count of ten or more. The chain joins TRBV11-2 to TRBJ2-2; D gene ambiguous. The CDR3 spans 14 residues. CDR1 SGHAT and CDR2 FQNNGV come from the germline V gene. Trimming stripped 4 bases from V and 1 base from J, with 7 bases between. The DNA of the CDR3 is TGTGCCAGCAGCTCTAGACAGAACACCGGGGAGCTGTTTTTT. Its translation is CASSSRQNTGELFF.

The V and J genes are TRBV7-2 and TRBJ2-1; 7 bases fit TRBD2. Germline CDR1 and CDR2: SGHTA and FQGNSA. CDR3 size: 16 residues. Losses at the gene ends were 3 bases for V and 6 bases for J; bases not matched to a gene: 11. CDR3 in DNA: TGTGCCAGCAGCTTGACTAGCACCGCCCCCCTCAATGAGCAGTTCTTC. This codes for CASSLTSTAPLNEQFF. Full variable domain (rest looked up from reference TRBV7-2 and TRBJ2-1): GAGVSQSPSNKVTEKGKDVELRCDPISGHTALYWYRQSLGQGLEFLIYFQGNSAPDKSGLPSDRFSAERTGGSVSTLTIQRTQQEDSAVYLCASSLTSTAPLNEQFFGPGTRLTVL.

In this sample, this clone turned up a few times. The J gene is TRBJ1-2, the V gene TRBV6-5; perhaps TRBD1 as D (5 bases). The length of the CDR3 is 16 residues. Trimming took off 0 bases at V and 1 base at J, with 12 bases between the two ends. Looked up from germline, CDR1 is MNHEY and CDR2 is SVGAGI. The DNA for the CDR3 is TGTGCCAGCAGTTACTCGTCGGGGACGGATAACTATGGCTACACCTTC. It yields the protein CASSYSSGTDNYGYTF.

CDR3 DNA sequence: TGCAGCGTTGGACAAATAGACACAGATACGCAGTATTTT. Translating gives CSVGQIDTDTQYF. This chain uses TRBV29-1 with TRBJ2-3; no clear D. The CDR3 contains 13 residues. Trimming pared 4 bases from V and 2 bases from J, leaving 10 bases between. The germline V gene has CDR1 SQVTM and CDR2 ANQGSEA.

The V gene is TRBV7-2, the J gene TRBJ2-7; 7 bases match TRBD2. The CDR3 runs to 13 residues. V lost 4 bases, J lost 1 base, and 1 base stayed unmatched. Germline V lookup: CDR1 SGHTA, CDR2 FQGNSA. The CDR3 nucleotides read TGTGCCAGCAGCTGGACTAGATCCTACGAGCAGTACTTC. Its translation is CASSWTRSYEQYF.

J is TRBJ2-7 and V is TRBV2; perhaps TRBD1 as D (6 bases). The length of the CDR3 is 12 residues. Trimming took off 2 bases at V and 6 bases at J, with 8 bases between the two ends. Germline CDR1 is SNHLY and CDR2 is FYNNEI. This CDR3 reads CASSESGVEQYF. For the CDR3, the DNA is TGTGCCAGCAGTGAATCAGGGGTCGAGCAGTACTTC.

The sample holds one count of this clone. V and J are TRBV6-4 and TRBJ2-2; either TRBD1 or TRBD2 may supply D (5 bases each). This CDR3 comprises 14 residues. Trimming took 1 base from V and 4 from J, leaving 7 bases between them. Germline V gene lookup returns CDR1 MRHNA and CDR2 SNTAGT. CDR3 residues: CASSDWDGTGELFF. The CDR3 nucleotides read TGTGCCAGCAGTGACTGGGACGGCACCGGGGAGCTGTTTTTT.

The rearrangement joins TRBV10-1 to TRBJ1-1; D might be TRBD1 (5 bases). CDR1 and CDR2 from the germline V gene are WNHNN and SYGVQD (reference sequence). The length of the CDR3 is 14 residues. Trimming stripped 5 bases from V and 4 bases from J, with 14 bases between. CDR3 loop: CASSWTHPGTEAFF. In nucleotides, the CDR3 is TGCGCCAGCAGTTGGACACACCCAGGCACTGAAGCTTTCTTT.

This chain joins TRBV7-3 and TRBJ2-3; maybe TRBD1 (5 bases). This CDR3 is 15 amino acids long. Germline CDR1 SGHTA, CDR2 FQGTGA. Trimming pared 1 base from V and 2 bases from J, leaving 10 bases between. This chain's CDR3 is CASSLRGSFTDTQYF. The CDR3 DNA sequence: TGTGCCAGCAGCTTAAGGGGCAGTTTCACAGATACGCAGTATTTT. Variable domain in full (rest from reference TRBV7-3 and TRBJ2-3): GAGVSQTPSNKVTEKGKYVELRCDPISGHTALYWYRQSLGQGPEFLIYFQGTGAADDSGLPNDRFFAVRPEGSVSTLKIQRTERGDSAVYLCASSLRGSFTDTQYFGPGTRLTVL.

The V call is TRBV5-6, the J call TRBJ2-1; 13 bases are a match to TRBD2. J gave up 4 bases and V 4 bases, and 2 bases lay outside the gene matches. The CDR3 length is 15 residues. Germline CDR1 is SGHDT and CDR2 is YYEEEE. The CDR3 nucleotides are TGTGCCAGCAGCGCGGGACTAGCGGGGTACAATGAGCAGTTCTTC. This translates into CASSAGLAGYNEQFF.

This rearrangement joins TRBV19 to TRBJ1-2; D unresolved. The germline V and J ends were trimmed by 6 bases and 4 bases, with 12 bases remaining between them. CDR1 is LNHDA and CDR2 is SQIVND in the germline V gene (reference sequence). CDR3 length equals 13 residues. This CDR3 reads CASSIDGPYGYTF. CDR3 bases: TGTGCCAGTAGCATCGACGGACCCTATGGCTACACCTTC.

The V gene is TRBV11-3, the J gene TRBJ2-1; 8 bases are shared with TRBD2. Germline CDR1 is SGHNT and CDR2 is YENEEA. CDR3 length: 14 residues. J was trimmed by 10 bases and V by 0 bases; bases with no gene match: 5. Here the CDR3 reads CASSLDRLASEQFF. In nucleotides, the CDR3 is TGTGCCAGCAGCTTAGATCGACTAGCGAGCGAGCAGTTCTTC.

CDR3 bases: TGTGCCAGTAGTAGGGGAAGGGCCCCTCGGTACGAGCAGTACTTC. It yields the protein CASSRGRAPRYEQYF. The chain uses TRBV19 and TRBJ2-7; no clear D. Trimming removed 4 bases from V and 4 bases from J, with 17 bases in between. Germline V lookup: CDR1 LNHDA, CDR2 SQIVND (reference sequence). This CDR3 spans 15 amino acids.

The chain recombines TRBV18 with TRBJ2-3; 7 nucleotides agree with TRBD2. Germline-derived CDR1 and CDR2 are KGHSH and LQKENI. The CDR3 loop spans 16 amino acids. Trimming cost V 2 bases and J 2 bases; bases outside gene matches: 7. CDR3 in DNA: TGTGCCAGCTCACCAAGGGCTAGCGGTACCACAGATACGCAGTATTTT. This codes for CASSPRASGTTDTQYF.

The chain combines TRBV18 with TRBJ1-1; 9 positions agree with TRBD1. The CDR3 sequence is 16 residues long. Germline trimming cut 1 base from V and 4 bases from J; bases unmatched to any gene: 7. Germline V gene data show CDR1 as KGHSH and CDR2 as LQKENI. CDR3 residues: CASSPLPDRGATEAFF. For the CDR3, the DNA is TGTGCCAGCTCACCACTACCGGACAGGGGTGCCACTGAAGCTTTCTTT.

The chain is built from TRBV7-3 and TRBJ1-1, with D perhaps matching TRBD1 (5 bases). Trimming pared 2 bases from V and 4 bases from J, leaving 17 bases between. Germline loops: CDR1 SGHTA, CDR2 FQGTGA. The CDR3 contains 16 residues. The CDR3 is CASSLFAGGAGTEAFF. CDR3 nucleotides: TGTGCCAGCAGCTTATTTGCAGGTGGGGCGGGCACTGAAGCTTTCTTT.

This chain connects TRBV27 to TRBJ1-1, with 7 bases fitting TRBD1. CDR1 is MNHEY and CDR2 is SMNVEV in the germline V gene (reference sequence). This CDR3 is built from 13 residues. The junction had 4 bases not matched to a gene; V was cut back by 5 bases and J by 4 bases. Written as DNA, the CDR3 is TGTGCCAGCAGTCCACAGGGGTTCACTGAAGCTTTCTTT. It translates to CASSPQGFTEAFF.

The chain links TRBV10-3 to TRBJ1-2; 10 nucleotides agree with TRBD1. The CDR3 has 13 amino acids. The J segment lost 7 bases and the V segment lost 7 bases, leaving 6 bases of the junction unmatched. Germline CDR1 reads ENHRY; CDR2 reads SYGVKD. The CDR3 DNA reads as TGTGCCATCACCCTCGGGACAGGGGCTGGCTACACCTTC. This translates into CAITLGTGAGYTF.

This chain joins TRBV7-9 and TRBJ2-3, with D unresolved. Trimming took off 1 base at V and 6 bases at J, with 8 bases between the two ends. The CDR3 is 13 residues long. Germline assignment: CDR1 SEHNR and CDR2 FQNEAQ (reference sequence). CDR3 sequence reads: CASSLEYRDTQYF. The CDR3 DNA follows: TGTGCCAGCAGCTTAGAGTACCGCGATACGCAGTATTTT.

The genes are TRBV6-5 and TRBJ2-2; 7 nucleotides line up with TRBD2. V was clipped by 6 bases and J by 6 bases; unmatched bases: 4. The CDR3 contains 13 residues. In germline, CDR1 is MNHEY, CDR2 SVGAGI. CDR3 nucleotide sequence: TGTGCCAGCAGCAACGGACTAGCCGGGGAGCTGTTTTTT. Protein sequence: CASSNGLAGELFF.

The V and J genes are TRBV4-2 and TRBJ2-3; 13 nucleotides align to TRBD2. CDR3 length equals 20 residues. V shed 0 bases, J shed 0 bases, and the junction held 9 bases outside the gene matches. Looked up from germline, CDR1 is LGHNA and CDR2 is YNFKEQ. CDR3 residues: CASSQDPGTSGASSTDTQYF. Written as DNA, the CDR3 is TGTGCCAGCAGCCAAGATCCCGGGACTAGCGGGGCATCTAGCACAGATACGCAGTATTTT.

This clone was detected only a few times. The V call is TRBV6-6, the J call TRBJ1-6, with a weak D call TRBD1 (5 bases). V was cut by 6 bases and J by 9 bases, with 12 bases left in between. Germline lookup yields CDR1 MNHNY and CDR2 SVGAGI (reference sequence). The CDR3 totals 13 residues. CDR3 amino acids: CASSRWRGSPLHF. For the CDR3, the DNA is TGTGCCAGCAGCCGCTGGAGGGGTTCACCCCTCCACTTT.

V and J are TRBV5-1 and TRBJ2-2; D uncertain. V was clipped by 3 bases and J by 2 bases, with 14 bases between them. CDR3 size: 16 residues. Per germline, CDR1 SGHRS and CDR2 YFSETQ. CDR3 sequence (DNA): TGCGCCAGCAGCTCAAGGCTAAACTTTAACACCGGGGAGCTGTTTTTT. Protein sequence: CASSSRLNFNTGELFF.

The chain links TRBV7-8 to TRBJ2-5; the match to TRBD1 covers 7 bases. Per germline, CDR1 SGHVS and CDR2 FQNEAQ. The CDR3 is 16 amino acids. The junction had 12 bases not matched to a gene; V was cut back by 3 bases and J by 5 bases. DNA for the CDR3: TGTGCCAGCAGCTTGGGCGGCCAGGGGGTAGGGGAGACCCAGTACTTC. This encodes CASSLGGQGVGETQYF.